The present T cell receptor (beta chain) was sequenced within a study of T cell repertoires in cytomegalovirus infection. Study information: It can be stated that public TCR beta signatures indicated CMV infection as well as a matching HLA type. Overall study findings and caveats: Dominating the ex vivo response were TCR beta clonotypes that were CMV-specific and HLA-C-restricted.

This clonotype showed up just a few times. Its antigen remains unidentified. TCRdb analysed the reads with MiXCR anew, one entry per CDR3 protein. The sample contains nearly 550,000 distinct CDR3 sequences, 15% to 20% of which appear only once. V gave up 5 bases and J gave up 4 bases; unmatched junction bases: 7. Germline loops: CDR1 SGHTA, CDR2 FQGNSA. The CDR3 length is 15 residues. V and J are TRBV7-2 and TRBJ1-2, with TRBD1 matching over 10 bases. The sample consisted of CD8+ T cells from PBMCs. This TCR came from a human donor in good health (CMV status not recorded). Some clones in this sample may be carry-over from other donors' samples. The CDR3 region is CASSPRTGGSYGYTF. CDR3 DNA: TGTGCCAGCAGCCCCCGGACAGGGGGGAGCTATGGCTACACCTTC.